This T cell receptor beta chain was identified during a study of cytomegalovirus exposure and HLA in healthy donors. Study-wide results and caveats: A later analysis linked a missense DCLRE1C variant to TCR beta V- and J-gene trimming. Researchers reported that a few CMV-associated chains were confirmed in vitro as CMV antigen-specific.

The V end was cut by 0 bases, the J end by 0 bases, with 14 bases between. CDR3 length: 16 amino acids. Germline-derived CDR1 and CDR2 are GTSNPN and SVGIG (reference sequence). With 60 Vbeta and 13 Jbeta primers, the PCR was carried out. Data came from immunoSEQ multiplex PCR; TCRdb stores just in-frame clones and leaves some out. The sample shows 200,000 to 250,000 clones, roughly 80% of them seen only once. A word on this clone: Its antigen is undetermined.

The chain couples TRBV30 to TRBJ1-2; no reliable D call. This sequence was found in a man in his forties or fifties in good health and CMV-seronegative. Source material: PBMCs. In nucleotides, the CDR3 is TGTGCCTGGAGTGTAACGGAGGGTCCCGCTAACTATGGCTACACCTTC. Residues: CAWSVTEGPANYGYTF. Full variable domain (remainder filled in from reference TRBV30 and TRBJ1-2): SQTIHQWPATLVQPVGSPLSLECTVEGTSNPNLYWYRQAAGRGLQLLFYSVGIGQISSEVPQNLSASRPQDRQFILSSKKLLLSDSGFYLCAWSVTEGPANYGYTFGSGTRLTVV.